This TCR beta chain appears in the sequencing data of a study of blood T cell repertoires in COVID-19. Assay used: immunoSEQ multiplex PCR; TCRdb lists only in-frame clones, some missing. The data show more than 450,000 clones, roughly 87% seen once. The sample taken for sequencing was PBMCs or T cells enriched from blood (not recorded which). The source is a young woman who had recovered from COVID-19.

CDR3 nucleotide sequence: TGTGCCTGGAGTGGGGACAGGGGAGACACTGAAGCTTTCTTT. It yields the protein CAWSGDRGDTEAFF. V and J are TRBV30 and TRBJ1-1, with 10 bases aligning to TRBD1. V trimming: 1 base; J trimming: 3 bases; junction bases outside the gene matches: 2. The CDR3 has 14 residues. The germline V gene has CDR1 GTSNPN and CDR2 SVGIG (reference sequence).